These 29 T cell receptor beta chains were sequenced from one sample in a study of T cells in Graves' hyperthyroidism and ophthalmopathy. The source material, RNA transcripts, was used to amplify TCR beta CDR3 regions. RT-PCR in the first round (using the HTBI primer set) targeted the TCR CDR3. One entry per CDR3 protein, called by TCRdb with MiXCR from the multiplex PCR reads. The table has about 500,000 distinct CDR3 sequences, approximately 16% seen once; the top ten hold approximately 30%. The sequenced sample consisted of blood. All receptors derive from a woman younger than 45 with Graves' ophthalmopathy.

The sample holds many counts of this clonotype. This sequence joins TRBV28 and TRBJ2-7, with TRBD1 matching 8 bases. Germline assignment: CDR1 MDHEN and CDR2 SYDVKM. Trimming at V came to 5 bases and at J to 3 bases, leaving 15 bases not matched to a gene. The CDR3 is made up of 17 amino acids. Here the CDR3 reads CASSPRQGPTSYYEQYF. In nucleotides, the CDR3 is TGTGCCAGCAGTCCGAGACAGGGGCCCACCTCCTACTACGAGCAGTACTTC.

This clonotype has at least ten counts. The chain recombines TRBV12-3 or TRBV12-4 with TRBJ2-5; perhaps TRBD1 as D (5 bases). V gave up 3 bases and J gave up 2 bases, with 10 bases separating them. This CDR3 is 14 amino acids long. The CDR3 spells CASSFRQGQETQYF. The CDR3 DNA follows: TGTGCCAGCAGTTTCCGGCAGGGACAAGAGACCCAGTACTTC.

This clonotype was seen ten or more times. CDR3 sequence: CASSLAPRGEQYF. The CDR3 bases are TGTGCCAGCAGCTTAGCGCCCAGGGGCGAGCAGTACTTC. This chain links TRBV11-1 with TRBJ2-7, with D possibly being TRBD1 (6 bases). The CDR3 is 13 amino acids. V dropped 0 bases and J dropped 6 bases, with 9 bases sitting between them. Germline V gives CDR1 SGHAT, CDR2 FQDESV (reference sequence).

This rearrangement joins TRBV20-1 to TRBJ2-1; a weak D match, TRBD1 (7 bases). Germline V gene data show CDR1 as DFQATT and CDR2 as SNEGSKA (reference sequence). With 7 bases removed from V and 15 bases from J, the gap between germline ends came to 16 bases. The CDR3 spans 10 residues. The CDR3 coding sequence is TGCAGTGGCGAGGCGGGACAGTTGTTCTTC. The encoded protein is CSGEAGQLFF.

This clonotype has ten or more counts. V and J are TRBV20-1 and TRBJ2-7; D might be TRBD2 (5 bases). The CDR3 has 11 residues. V was cut by 5 bases and J by 4 bases, with 9 bases left in between. Germline assignment: CDR1 DFQATT and CDR2 SNEGSKA (reference sequence). The CDR3: CSAGRHYEQYF. The CDR3 nucleotides are TGCAGTGCTGGGAGACATTACGAGCAGTACTTC.

This clonotype was detected many times. One junction end does not reproduce the germline sequence, and a read error may be involved. The chain recombines TRBV15 with TRBJ1-2; maybe TRBD1 (5 bases). The CDR3 is 12 residues long. CDR1 and CDR2 (germline): LNHNV, YYDKDF (reference sequence). CDR3 DNA: TGTGCCACCAGCGGAGACAGTTCTGGCTACACCTTC. It encodes CATSGDSSGYTF.

This clonotype was found many times. This chain links TRBV2 with TRBJ2-7; 9 positions match TRBD2. CDR3 length equals 14 residues. CDR1 and CDR2 from the germline V gene are SNHLY and FYNNEI. J gave up 2 bases and V 4 bases, and 3 bases lay outside the gene matches. This CDR3 is CASSALAGPYEQYF. The CDR3 DNA reads as TGTGCCAGCAGTGCCCTAGCGGGACCCTACGAGCAGTACTTC.

The chain recombines TRBV10-3 with TRBJ1-2, with D maybe TRBD1 (5 bases). Germline lookup yields CDR1 ENHRY and CDR2 SYGVKD. The CDR3 is 13 residues long. V lost 2 bases to trimming and J lost 8 bases, with 12 bases between them. The CDR3 sequence: CAISEGTGDGYTF. The CDR3 DNA follows: TGTGCCATCAGTGAGGGAACGGGGGACGGCTACACCTTC.

This clonotype was seen repeatedly, ten times or more. J is TRBJ1-6 and V is TRBV7-3; D not resolved. Germline V gene lookup returns CDR1 SGHTA and CDR2 FQGTGA. Trimming took off 6 bases at V and 8 bases at J, with 11 bases between the two ends. The CDR3 covers 13 residues. As DNA, the CDR3 is TGTGCCAGCAGTTTCCGGTGGCATTCACCCCTCCACTTT. Translating gives CASSFRWHSPLHF.

The rearrangement uses TRBV4-1 and TRBJ1-6; D gene uncertain. The CDR3 is 13 amino acids. V was clipped by 3 bases and J by 14 bases, with 14 bases between them. Germline V gene lookup returns CDR1 MGHRA and CDR2 YSYEKL. The CDR3 loop reads CASSHNPLLSLHF. For the CDR3, the DNA is TGCGCCAGCAGCCATAATCCCTTACTATCCCTCCACTTT.

This clonotype has more than one count but fewer than ten. The J gene is TRBJ2-2, the V gene TRBV15; the D call may be TRBD1 or TRBD2 (6 bases each). The CDR3 length is 15 residues. Trimming took off 4 bases at V and 5 bases at J, with 14 bases between the two ends. Germline assignment: CDR1 LNHNV and CDR2 YYDKDF (reference sequence). This chain's CDR3 is CATSTGRGRTGELFF. CDR3 DNA sequence: TGTGCCACCAGCACGGGAAGGGGGAGGACCGGGGAGCTGTTTTTT.

In its sample, this clonotype was seen many times. The chain couples TRBV20-1 to TRBJ2-7, with D possibly TRBD2 on 6 matching bases. The germline V and J ends were trimmed by 4 bases and 2 bases, with 18 bases remaining between them. The germline CDR1 and CDR2 sequences are DFQATT and SNEGSKA (reference sequence). The CDR3 loop spans 15 amino acids. The CDR3 DNA reads as TGCAGTGCTATTCTTGCGGGACCGAACCCCTACGAGCAGTACTTC. This codes for CSAILAGPNPYEQYF.

This clonotype was recorded at least ten times. The J gene is TRBJ1-3, the V gene TRBV20-1, with a tentative D call TRBD1 (5 bases). CDR1 is DFQATT and CDR2 is SNEGSKA in the germline V gene (reference sequence). This CDR3 has 16 residues. V lost 7 bases to trimming and J lost 0 bases, with 19 bases between them. The CDR3 loop reads CSGEDSGLSSGNTIYF. The CDR3, as DNA: TGCAGTGGAGAAGACTCAGGGCTCAGCTCTGGAAACACCATATATTTT.

The rearrangement uses TRBV5-5 and TRBJ1-2; 7 nucleotides match TRBD1. From germline, CDR1 is SGHKS and CDR2 YYEKEE (reference sequence). The CDR3 consists of 14 residues. V trimming: 4 bases; J trimming: 0 bases; junction bases outside the gene matches: 3. CDR3 nucleotide sequence: TGTGCCAGCAGCGGACAGGAGGCTAACTATGGCTACACCTTC. It is translated as CASSGQEANYGYTF.

This clonotype was recorded a few times. This chain connects TRBV28 to TRBJ2-1; 12 nucleotides agree with TRBD2. V trimming: 4 bases; J trimming: 9 bases; junction bases outside the gene matches: 10. The length of the CDR3 is 16 residues. CDR1 and CDR2 from the germline V gene are MDHEN and SYDVKM. The CDR3 spells CASSWTSGTPNGEQFF. The CDR3 nucleotides read TGTGCCAGCAGTTGGACTAGCGGGACGCCCAACGGTGAGCAGTTCTTC.

This chain joins TRBV7-3 and TRBJ2-1; D gene uncertain. The CDR3 consists of 15 residues. Trimming stripped 4 bases from V and 7 bases from J, with 17 bases between. Germline lookup yields CDR1 SGHTA and CDR2 FQGTGA. This chain's CDR3 is CASSSTRTPRNEQFF. As DNA, the CDR3 is TGTGCCAGCAGCTCAACACGGACCCCTAGGAATGAGCAGTTCTTC.

Only a few counts were recorded for this clonotype. This chain uses TRBV6-1 with TRBJ2-5, with a weak D call TRBD2 (6 bases). Germline V lookup: CDR1 MNHNS, CDR2 SASEGT. This CDR3 region has 16 residues. The V gene lost 6 bases and the J gene lost 6 bases, with 23 bases spanning the gap. CDR3 in DNA: TGTGCCAGCAGGGACGGGTGGGGTGGAGGGCTGCAGACCCAGTACTTC. Translating it yields CASRDGWGGGLQTQYF.

In this sample, this clonotype turned up many times. The V gene is TRBV28, the J gene TRBJ2-5; 10 bases agree with TRBD2. V gave up 4 bases and J gave up 1 base; unmatched junction bases: 3. The CDR3 extends over 15 amino acids. From germline, CDR1 is MDHEN and CDR2 SYDVKM. In DNA, the CDR3 is TGTGCCAGCAGTTCCCAGCGGGAGGGCCAAGAGACCCAGTACTTC. This encodes CASSSQREGQETQYF.

At least ten counts were recorded for this clonotype. The chain is built from TRBV6-1 and TRBJ1-2; D may be TRBD1 (6 bases). The germline V gene encodes CDR1 MNHNS and CDR2 SASEGT. The CDR3 extends over 15 amino acids. The ends were cut back, 10 bases at V and 2 bases at J, with 20 bases in the middle. For the CDR3, the DNA is TGTGCCACCCGAGGATGGCAGGGGCGAAACTATGGCTACACCTTC. It is translated as CATRGWQGRNYGYTF.

This clonotype has a count of ten or more. The chain carries TRBV2 and TRBJ2-5; D is tentatively TRBD1 or TRBD2 (5 bases each). V was trimmed by 7 bases and J by 3 bases, leaving 15 bases between them. Germline V gene lookup returns CDR1 SNHLY and CDR2 FYNNEI. The CDR3 totals 14 residues. CDR3: CASKGLRGEETQYF. The DNA for the CDR3 is TGTGCCAGCAAGGGTCTCCGAGGGGAAGAGACCCAGTACTTC. Based on the CDR3 plus reference TRBV2 and TRBJ2-5, the full variable domain is EPEVTQTPSHQVTQMGQEVILRCVPISNHLYFYWYRQILGQKVEFLVSFYNNEISEKSEIFDDQFSVERPDGSNFTLKIRSTKLEDSAMYFCASKGLRGEETQYFGPGTRLLVL.

This clonotype was counted at least ten times. This sequence joins TRBV28 and TRBJ1-4; tentatively, D is TRBD1 (5 bases). Germline lookup yields CDR1 MDHEN and CDR2 SYDVKM. This CDR3 has 15 amino acids. Trimming shortened V by 5 bases and J by 7 bases, and 17 bases separated the two germline ends. The CDR3 DNA reads TGTGCCAGCAGTAAATCTCTCGGGGGAGGTGAAAAACTGTTTTTT. This gives the protein CASSKSLGGGEKLFF. The full variable domain, completed using reference TRBV28 and TRBJ1-4, is DVKVTQSSRYLVKRTGEKVFLECVQDMDHENMFWYRQDPGLGLRLIYFSYDVKMKEKGDIPEGYSVSREKKERFSLILESASTNQTSMYLCASSKSLGGGEKLFFGSGTQLSVL.

This clonotype was recorded a few times. V and J are TRBV7-3 and TRBJ1-2; 10 nucleotides agree with TRBD1. This CDR3 is 13 amino acids long. Losses at the gene ends were 5 bases for V and 8 bases for J; bases not matched to a gene: 5. Germline V gene data show CDR1 as SGHTA and CDR2 as FQGTGA. CDR3 DNA: TGTGCCAGCAGCGGGACAGGGGTTGTAGGCTACACCTTC. Residues: CASSGTGVVGYTF.

The chain joins TRBV11-3 to TRBJ2-7; 7 positions agree with TRBD1. CDR3 length: 14 residues. Germline CDR1 SGHNT, CDR2 YENEEA. Trimming at V came to 4 bases and at J to 6 bases, leaving 9 bases not matched to a gene. CDR3 sequence (DNA): TGTGCCAGCAGCTCGAAACAGGGGCTAGGCGAGCAGTACTTC. This sequence encodes CASSSKQGLGEQYF.

This clonotype appeared many times. The chain is built from TRBV5-1 and TRBJ1-1; a possible D gene is TRBD1 (5 bases). V lost 6 bases to trimming and J lost 3 bases, with 12 bases between them. The germline V gene encodes CDR1 SGHRS and CDR2 YFSETQ. This CDR3 has 13 amino acids. The CDR3 DNA reads TGCGCCAGCAAGGGGTTCTGGGACACTGAAGCTTTCTTT. Its translation is CASKGFWDTEAFF.

In nucleotides, the CDR3 is TGTGCCAGCAGTTTACAGGGTATTGGCGGGATGAATGAGCAGTTCTTC. Its translation: CASSLQGIGGMNEQFF. This chain joins TRBV27 and TRBJ2-1, with D maybe TRBD2 (6 bases). V gave up 2 bases and J gave up 7 bases, with 18 bases separating them. Germline V CDR1 and CDR2: MNHEY, SMNVEV (reference sequence). The CDR3 length is 16 residues.

This clonotype was seen ten or more times. The rearrangement joins TRBV2 to TRBJ1-5, with a weak D call TRBD1 (5 bases). CDR3 length: 15 amino acids. Germline values: CDR1 SNHLY, CDR2 FYNNEI. V was clipped by 5 bases and J by 6 bases, with 17 bases between them. The CDR3 is CASSIGQGGSQPQHF. DNA of the CDR3: TGTGCCAGCAGTATAGGGCAGGGAGGGAGTCAGCCCCAGCATTTT.

In its sample, this clonotype was seen once. This chain links TRBV6-1 with TRBJ1-2; 8 bases are shared with TRBD1. Unmatched junction bases numbered 13, after V lost 0 bases and J lost 4 bases. Germline V gene lookup returns CDR1 MNHNS and CDR2 SASEGT. The CDR3 is 18 amino acids. The CDR3 region has the DNA TGTGCCAGCAGTGAAGCTGGGACAGGCCCACAGGGAGGCTATGGCTACACCTTC. Protein product: CASSEAGTGPQGGYGYTF.

The CDR3 DNA follows: TGTGCCAGCAGACCCATATCCGGGACAAATGGCTACACCTTC. This translates into CASRPISGTNGYTF. The J gene is TRBJ1-2, the V gene TRBV2, with D possibly matching TRBD1 (6 bases). Germline lookup yields CDR1 SNHLY and CDR2 FYNNEI. The CDR3 length is 14 residues. The V end was cut by 6 bases, the J end by 6 bases, with 17 bases between.

About this clonotype itself: One end of the junction is discordant with germline, which a read error may explain. V and J are TRBV6-1 and TRBJ2-2, with TRBD2 identical over 9 bases. Germline V CDR1 and CDR2: MNHNS, SASEGT. This CDR3 has 15 residues. As DNA, the CDR3 is TGTACCAGCAGTGACTCTAGCGGGGACACCGGGGAGCTGTTTTTT. Protein: CTSSDSSGDTGELFF.